The 22 T cell receptor beta chains below were found in one sample sequenced in a study of blood T cell repertoires in COVID-19. Assay: immunoSEQ multiplex PCR; the TCRdb copy retains only in-frame clones and omits some. This sample has approximately 67,000 clones; 87% occur once, and the top ten carry just over 8%. The sample comprised peripheral blood. These receptors were collected from a middle-aged man with active COVID-19.

This chain connects TRBV21-1 to TRBJ2-7; the D call in the table, TRBD1, was not verified against the DNA. TRBV21-1 is marked as a pseudogene. The CDR3 loop spans 15 amino acids. This CDR3 is CASSKVNRGSYEQYF. The CDR3 nucleotides read TGTGCCAGCAGCAAAGTTAACAGGGGCTCCTACGAGCAGTACTTC.

V usage is TRBV6-6 and J usage is TRBJ2-3; a weak D match, TRBD2 (5 bases). Germline V gene lookup returns CDR1 MNHNY and CDR2 SVGAGI (reference sequence). Trimming removed 0 bases from V and 2 bases from J, with 12 bases in between. CDR3 length: 16 residues. The CDR3 nucleotides are TGTGCCAGCAGTTACTCAGCTGCGCGGGCCACAGATACGCAGTATTTT. The encoded protein is CASSYSAARATDTQYF.

By share of the sample, this clone is medium-sized. J is TRBJ1-2 and V is TRBV27, with 7 bases identical to TRBD1. V lost 6 bases to trimming and J lost 6 bases; unmatched junction nucleotides: 7. This CDR3 region has 13 residues. Germline V CDR1 and CDR2: MNHEY, SMNVEV (reference sequence). DNA for the CDR3: TGTGCCAGCAGGTCTAGGGGGCTTCATGGCTACACCTTC. Encoded protein: CASRSRGLHGYTF.

The CDR3, as DNA: TGTGCCAGCAGCCCGCGACAGGGGGTAATCTATGGCTACACCTTC. Its translation: CASSPRQGVIYGYTF. This chain links TRBV27 with TRBJ1-2, with 9 bases matching TRBD1. Unmatched junction bases numbered 9, after V lost 6 bases and J lost 4 bases. The CDR3 totals 15 residues. Germline CDR1 MNHEY, CDR2 SMNVEV (reference sequence).

This chain uses TRBV23-1 with TRBJ1-2; D possibly corresponds to TRBD1 (6 bases). Being an ORF, TRBV23-1 has a function that is uncertain. The CDR3 runs to 14 residues. Deletions cut 3 bases from V and 8 bases from J, with 16 bases between. The CDR3 reads CASSHPRSRGGYTF. CDR3 coding DNA: TGCGCCAGCAGTCACCCGAGGTCCAGGGGAGGCTACACCTTC.

This chain uses TRBV6-5 with TRBJ1-4, with 11 bases identical to TRBD1. V gave up 2 bases and J gave up 5 bases; unmatched junction bases: 4. The CDR3 extends over 16 amino acids. Looked up from germline, CDR1 is MNHEY and CDR2 is SVGAGI. CDR3 sequence: CASSYLRDRGNEKLFF. The DNA of the CDR3 is TGTGCCAGCAGTTACCTCCGGGACAGGGGGAATGAAAAACTGTTTTTT.

V gene TRBV18 combines with J gene TRBJ1-3; D gene unclear. Between the trimmed V and J ends, which lost 3 bases and 0 bases, there was a span of 6 bases. The germline V gene encodes CDR1 KGHSH and CDR2 LQKENI. The CDR3 sequence is 14 residues long. CDR3: CASSPQVSGNTIYF. The DNA for the CDR3 is TGTGCCAGCTCACCCCAGGTCTCTGGAAACACCATATATTTT.

The chain employs TRBV28 and TRBJ1-2; 7 positions match TRBD1. Per the germline V gene, CDR1 is MDHEN and CDR2 is SYDVKM. The V gene end was trimmed by 2 bases and the J gene end by 5 bases; junction bases not matched to a gene: 5. The CDR3 consists of 14 residues. CDR3 sequence: CASSLGGGGYGYTF. The CDR3 nucleotides read TGTGCCAGCAGTTTAGGAGGGGGCGGTTATGGCTACACCTTC.

Turning to this clone: At one end the junction does not follow the germline gene, possibly because of a read error. J is TRBJ1-1 and V is TRBV6-2 or TRBV6-3; the match to TRBD1 covers 10 bases. CDR1 is MNHEY and CDR2 is SVGEGT in the germline V gene. The CDR3 runs to 14 residues. The CDR3 DNA sequence: TGTGCCAGCAGTCACTCAGGACAGGGGGGGAAAGCTTTCTTT. Protein sequence: CASSHSGQGGKAFF.

V and J are TRBV1 and TRBJ2-1; TRBD2 is taken as the D call from the table, unchecked against the DNA. TRBV1 is deemed a pseudogene. The CDR3 contains 17 residues. In nucleotides, the CDR3 is TGCACCAGCAGCCGCGAAGGGACTAGCGGAATTTCGGGTGAGCAGTTCTTC. Its protein product is CTSSREGTSGISGEQFF.

V is TRBV10-3 and J is TRBJ1-6; D gene uncertain. The CDR3 has 12 amino acids. V dropped 4 bases and J dropped 8 bases, with 6 bases sitting between them. The germline V gene encodes CDR1 ENHRY and CDR2 SYGVKD. CDR3 in amino acids: CAISVEDSPLHF. CDR3 DNA sequence: TGTGCCATCAGTGTCGAGGATTCACCCCTCCACTTT.

The V gene is TRBV19, the J gene TRBJ1-1; 9 positions match TRBD1. CDR3 length equals 15 residues. The V segment lost 5 bases and the J segment 10 bases; nucleotides outside the gene matches: 14. CDR1 and CDR2 from the germline V gene are LNHDA and SQIVND (reference sequence). The CDR3 region has the DNA TGTGCCAGTAGTCGGGATGGGGACAGGGATCTGGTAGCTTTCTTT. Translated: CASSRDGDRDLVAFF.

The J gene is TRBJ2-7, the V gene TRBV7-8; TRBD1 matches 8 bases. The ends lost 1 base at V and 3 bases at J; junction bases unmatched: 2. The germline V gene encodes CDR1 SGHVS and CDR2 FQNEAQ. The CDR3 contains 14 residues. This CDR3 is CASSLGGQVYEQYF. The CDR3 nucleotides are TGTGCCAGCAGCTTAGGGGGACAGGTCTACGAGCAGTACTTC.

The gene calls are TRBV27 and TRBJ1-2; 7 bases map to TRBD1. V dropped 4 bases and J dropped 5; count of bases not matched to a gene: 7. The CDR3 covers 14 residues. CDR1 is MNHEY and CDR2 is SMNVEV in the germline V gene (reference sequence). CDR3 in DNA: TGTGCCAGCAGTTGGACAGGAGGGGAATATGGCTACACCTTC. It yields the protein CASSWTGGEYGYTF.

This clone was observed a single time. The chain links TRBV18 to TRBJ2-7, with 9 bases matching TRBD2. There are 15 residues in the CDR3. Germline V gives CDR1 KGHSH, CDR2 LQKENI. Trimming cost V 3 bases and J 2 bases; bases outside gene matches: 5. In nucleotides, the CDR3 is TGTGCCAGCTCACCGGGAGCGGGAGGACCCTACGAGCAGTACTTC. This gives the protein CASSPGAGGPYEQYF.

The chain has TRBV29-1 and TRBJ2-3; 8 bases match TRBD1. Germline trimming cut 6 bases from V and 4 bases from J; bases unmatched to any gene: 6. Germline assignment: CDR1 SQVTM and CDR2 ANQGSEA. CDR3 length: 13 amino acids. In DNA form, the CDR3 reads TGCAGCGTCACCGGGACAGGCGCAGATACGCAGTATTTT. Translating it yields CSVTGTGADTQYF.

This CDR3 is CASSWTSGSLYEQYF. For the CDR3, the DNA is TGCGCCAGCAGTTGGACTAGCGGGAGTCTATACGAGCAGTACTTC. The V and J genes are TRBV4-3 and TRBJ2-7, with TRBD2 identical over 13 bases. The CDR3 length is 15 residues. Germline assignment: CDR1 LGHNA and CDR2 YSLEER. V shed 6 bases, J shed 4 bases, and the junction held 6 bases outside the gene matches.

The CDR3 loop is CSASRGQGGQPQHF. CDR3 DNA: TGCAGTGCTAGTAGGGGACAGGGGGGTCAGCCCCAGCATTTT. The V gene is TRBV20-1, the J gene TRBJ1-5; 11 positions match TRBD1. The CDR3 is 14 amino acids. Trimming cost V 3 bases and J 6 bases; bases outside gene matches: 4. In germline, CDR1 is DFQATT, CDR2 SNEGSKA (reference sequence).

The chain has TRBV5-1 and TRBJ2-3, with D maybe TRBD1 (6 bases). CDR1 is SGHRS and CDR2 is YFSETQ in the germline V gene. The CDR3 totals 15 residues. The germline V and J ends were trimmed by 2 bases and 0 bases, with 10 bases remaining between them. CDR3 residues: CASSLDRLSTDTQYF. In DNA form, the CDR3 reads TGCGCCAGCAGCTTAGACAGGCTTAGCACAGATACGCAGTATTTT.

The chain is built from TRBV28 and TRBJ2-3; 8 nucleotides match TRBD2. Germline V gene data show CDR1 as MDHEN and CDR2 as SYDVKM. The CDR3 has 18 residues. The trim removed 6 bases at V and 0 bases at J, leaving 14 bases unmatched. The DNA of the CDR3 is TGTGCCAGCAGAGTGGGCCGGGCTAGCGGGTACAGCACAGATACGCAGTATTTT. Its translation is CASRVGRASGYSTDTQYF.

This sequence joins TRBV7-3 and TRBJ2-3, with D maybe TRBD1 (6 bases). Germline V gene lookup returns CDR1 SGHTA and CDR2 FQGTGA. The CDR3 sequence is 15 residues long. Trimming removed 1 base at V and 2 bases at J, with 10 bases between. The CDR3 here is CASSLIRGPTDTQYF. In DNA form, the CDR3 reads TGTGCCAGCAGCTTAATCAGGGGCCCCACAGATACGCAGTATTTT.

This chain connects TRBV19 to TRBJ2-1; TRBD1 matches 7 bases. Germline loops: CDR1 LNHDA, CDR2 SQIVND (reference sequence). After removal of 9 bases from V and 0 bases from J, the junction contained 5 bases not matched to a gene. This CDR3 spans 14 amino acids. In DNA, the CDR3 is TGTGCCAGCACGGGACAGCCCTCCTACAATGAGCAGTTCTTC. Its protein product is CASTGQPSYNEQFF.